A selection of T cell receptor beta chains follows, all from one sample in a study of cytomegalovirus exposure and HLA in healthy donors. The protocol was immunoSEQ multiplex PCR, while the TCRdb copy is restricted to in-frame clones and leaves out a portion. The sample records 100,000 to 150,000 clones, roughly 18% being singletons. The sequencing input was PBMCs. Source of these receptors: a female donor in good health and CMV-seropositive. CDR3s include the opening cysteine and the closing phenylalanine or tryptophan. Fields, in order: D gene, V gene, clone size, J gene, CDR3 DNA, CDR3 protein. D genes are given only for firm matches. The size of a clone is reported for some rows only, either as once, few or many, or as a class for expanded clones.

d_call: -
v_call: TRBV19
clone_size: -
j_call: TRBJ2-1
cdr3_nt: TGTGCCAGTAGTAAGGACTACGCTTATGAGCAGTTCTTC
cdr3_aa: CASSKDYAYEQFF

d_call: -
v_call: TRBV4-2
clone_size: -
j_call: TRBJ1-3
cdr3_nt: TGTGCCAGCAGCCAAGATCCCACGCGGGCTGGAAACACCATATATTTT
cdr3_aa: CASSQDPTRAGNTIYF

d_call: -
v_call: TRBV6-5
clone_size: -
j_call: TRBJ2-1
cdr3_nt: TGTGCCAGCAGACCCGGGGGAACCCTCTACAATGAGCAGTTCTTC
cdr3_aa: CASRPGGTLYNEQFF

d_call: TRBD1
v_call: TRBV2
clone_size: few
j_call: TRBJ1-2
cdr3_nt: TGTGCCAGCAGAGAAGGGACAGGTCCTTATGGCTACACCTTC
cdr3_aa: CASREGTGPYGYTF

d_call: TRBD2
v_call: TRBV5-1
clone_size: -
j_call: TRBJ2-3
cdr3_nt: TGCGCCAGCAGCCCAAATGTGGGAGGGAGTGATGATACGCAGTATTTT
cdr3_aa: CASSPNVGGSDDTQYF

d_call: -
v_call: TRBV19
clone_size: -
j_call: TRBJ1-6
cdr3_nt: TGTGCCAGTAGTATCGCTGGGGGGTTCGATTCACCCCTCCACTTT
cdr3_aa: CASSIAGGFDSPLHF

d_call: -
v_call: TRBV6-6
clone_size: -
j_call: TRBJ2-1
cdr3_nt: TGTGCCAGCAAGGGGACAAGCTCCTACAATGAGCAGTTCTTC
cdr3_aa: CASKGTSSYNEQFF

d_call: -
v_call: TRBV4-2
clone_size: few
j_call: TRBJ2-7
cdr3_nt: TGTGCCAGCAGCCAAGATCTGGCGACAGGCACCTACGAGCAGTACTTC
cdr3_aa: CASSQDLATGTYEQYF

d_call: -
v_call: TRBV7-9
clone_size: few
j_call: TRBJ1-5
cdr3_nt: TGTGCCAGCAGCTCCCCCTCGGAGGGAAATCAGCCCCAGCATTTT
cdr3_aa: CASSSPSEGNQPQHF

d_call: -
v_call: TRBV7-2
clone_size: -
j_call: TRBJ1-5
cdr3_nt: TGTGCCAGCAGCTTAAGAGAGGGAACGGGTCAGCCCCAGCATTTT
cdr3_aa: CASSLREGTGQPQHF

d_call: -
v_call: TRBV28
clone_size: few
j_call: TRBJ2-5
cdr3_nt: TGTGCCAGCAGACTTAGACTAGGGTGGGAGACCCAGTACTTC
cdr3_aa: CASRLRLGWETQYF

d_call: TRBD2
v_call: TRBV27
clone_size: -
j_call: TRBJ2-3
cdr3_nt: TGTGCCAGCAGTTTATTGCCTAGCGGCCTTCGGGATACGCAGTATTTT
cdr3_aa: CASSLLPSGLRDTQYF

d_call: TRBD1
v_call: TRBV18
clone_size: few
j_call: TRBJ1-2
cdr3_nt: TGTGCCAGCTCACCTACAGACAGGGACTATGGCTACACCTTC
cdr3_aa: CASSPTDRDYGYTF

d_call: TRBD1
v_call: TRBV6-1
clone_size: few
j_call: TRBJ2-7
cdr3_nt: TGTGCCAGCAGGGACAGGGCATGGACCTACGAGCAGTACTTC
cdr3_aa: CASRDRAWTYEQYF

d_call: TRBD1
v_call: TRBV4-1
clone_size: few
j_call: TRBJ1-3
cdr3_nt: TGCGCCAGCAGCCAACTCTTCCCCGGCACAGGGGGCTCTGGAAACACCATATATTTT
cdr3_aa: CASSQLFPGTGGSGNTIYF

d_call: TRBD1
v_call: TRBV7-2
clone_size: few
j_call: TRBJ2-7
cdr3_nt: TGTGCCAGCAGCATCCAGGGGGATTCGATCGAGCAGTACTTC
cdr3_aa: CASSIQGDSIEQYF

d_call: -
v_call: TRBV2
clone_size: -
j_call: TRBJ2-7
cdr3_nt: TGTGCCAGCAGTCGGGACAATCTAGGGGTCGAGCAGTACTTC
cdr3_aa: CASSRDNLGVEQYF

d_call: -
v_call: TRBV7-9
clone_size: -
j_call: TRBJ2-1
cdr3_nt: TGTGCCAGCAGCTTAGGTATCGGGGTCCGCAATGAGCAGTTCTTC
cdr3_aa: CASSLGIGVRNEQFF

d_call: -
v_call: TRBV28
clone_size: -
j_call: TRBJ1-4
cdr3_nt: TGTGCCAGCAGTTTATTTCCAGGGGCAACTAATGAAAAACTGTTTTTT
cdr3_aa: CASSLFPGATNEKLFF

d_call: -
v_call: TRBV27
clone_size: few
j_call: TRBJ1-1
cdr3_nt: TGTGCCAGCAGTTTATCGAGGAACACTGAAGCTTTCTTT
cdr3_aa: CASSLSRNTEAFF

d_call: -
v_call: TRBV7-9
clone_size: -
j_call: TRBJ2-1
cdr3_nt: TGTGCCAGCAGCCTGGAGCAGGGCTACAATGAGCAGTTCTTC
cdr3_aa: CASSLEQGYNEQFF

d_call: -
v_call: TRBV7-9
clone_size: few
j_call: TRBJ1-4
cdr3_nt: TGTGCCAGCAGCTCGGGTGAAAAACTGTTTTTT
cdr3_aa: CASSSGEKLFF

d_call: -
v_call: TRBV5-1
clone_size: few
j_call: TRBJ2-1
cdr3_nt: TGCGCCAGCAGCTTGTTAGGAGGGGAGGTTTACAATGAGCAGTTCTTC
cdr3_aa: CASSLLGGEVYNEQFF

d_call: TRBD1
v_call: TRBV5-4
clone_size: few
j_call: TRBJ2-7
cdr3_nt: TGTGCCAGCAGCGAGCGGACAGGGGGCGGAGGCGAGCAGTACTTC
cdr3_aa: CASSERTGGGGEQYF

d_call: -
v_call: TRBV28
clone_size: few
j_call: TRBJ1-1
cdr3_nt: TGTGCCAGCAGTTTATGGCTGAGACAAAAGAACACTGAAGCTTTCTTT
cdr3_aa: CASSLWLRQKNTEAFF

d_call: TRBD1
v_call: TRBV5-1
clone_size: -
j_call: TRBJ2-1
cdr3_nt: TGCGCCAGCAGCTGGGGGCGACAGGGCCCCTACAATGAGCAGTTCTTC
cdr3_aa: CASSWGRQGPYNEQFF

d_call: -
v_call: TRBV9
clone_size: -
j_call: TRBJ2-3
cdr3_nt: TGTGCCAGTACCCCGGGCACAGATACGCAGTATTTT
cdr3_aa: CASTPGTDTQYF

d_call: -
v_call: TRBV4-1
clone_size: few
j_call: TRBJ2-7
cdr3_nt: TGCGCCAGCAGCCAAGCCCCGGGACTGGACGAGCAGTACTTC
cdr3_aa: CASSQAPGLDEQYF

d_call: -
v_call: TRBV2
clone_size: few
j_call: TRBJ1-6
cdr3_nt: TGTGCCAGCAGTGAAGCGGGACTTCTGGAAGGATCACCCCTCCACTTT
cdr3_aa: CASSEAGLLEGSPLHF

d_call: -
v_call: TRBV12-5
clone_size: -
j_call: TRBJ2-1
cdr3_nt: TGTGCTAGTGGATCCGGGACATTCTTCAATGAGCAGTTCTTC
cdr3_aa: CASGSGTFFNEQFF